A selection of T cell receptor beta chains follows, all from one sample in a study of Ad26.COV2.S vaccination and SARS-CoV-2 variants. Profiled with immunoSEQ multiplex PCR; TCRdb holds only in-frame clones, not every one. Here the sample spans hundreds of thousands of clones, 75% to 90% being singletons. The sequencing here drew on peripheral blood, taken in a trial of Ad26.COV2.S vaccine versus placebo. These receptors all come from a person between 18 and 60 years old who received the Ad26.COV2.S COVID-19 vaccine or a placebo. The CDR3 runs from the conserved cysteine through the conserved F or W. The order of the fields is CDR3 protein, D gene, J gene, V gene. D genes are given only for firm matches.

CDR3aa: CASSQSRAGGETQYF
d_gene: TRBD1
j_gene: TRBJ2-5
v_gene: TRBV16

CDR3aa: CASSLGGGKVDEQFF
d_gene: NA
j_gene: TRBJ2-1
v_gene: TRBV7-8

CDR3aa: CASKPRYNEQFF
d_gene: NA
j_gene: TRBJ2-1
v_gene: TRBV2

CDR3aa: CASSQWGIGGQETQYF
d_gene: NA
j_gene: TRBJ2-5
v_gene: TRBV3-1/TRBV3-2

CDR3aa: CASSLRDYQETQYF
d_gene: NA
j_gene: TRBJ2-5
v_gene: TRBV4-3

CDR3aa: CASSLTGGARNYGYTF
d_gene: TRBD1
j_gene: TRBJ1-2
v_gene: TRBV28

CDR3aa: CAWSETGTGNTIYF
d_gene: TRBD1
j_gene: TRBJ1-3
v_gene: TRBV30

CDR3aa: CASSLPTGLNEKLFF
d_gene: TRBD1
j_gene: TRBJ1-4
v_gene: TRBV18

CDR3aa: CASSPDLNTGELFF
d_gene: NA
j_gene: TRBJ2-2
v_gene: TRBV18

CDR3aa: CASNTAYSTEAFF
d_gene: NA
j_gene: TRBJ1-1
v_gene: TRBV25-1

CDR3aa: CASSLIGGQVAEAFF
d_gene: NA
j_gene: TRBJ1-1
v_gene: TRBV28

CDR3aa: CASSPHRRPNEKLFF
d_gene: NA
j_gene: TRBJ1-4
v_gene: TRBV27

CDR3aa: CASSLASSYNSPLHF
d_gene: NA
j_gene: TRBJ1-6
v_gene: TRBV11-3

CDR3aa: CASSLVGDRSSYNEQFF
d_gene: NA
j_gene: TRBJ2-1
v_gene: TRBV7-9

CDR3aa: CASSEPSGNEQFF
d_gene: NA
j_gene: TRBJ2-1
v_gene: TRBV10-2

CDR3aa: CASGSFSGNTIYF
d_gene: NA
j_gene: TRBJ1-3
v_gene: TRBV12-3/TRBV12-4

CDR3aa: CASSYAFGRGYTF
d_gene: NA
j_gene: TRBJ1-2
v_gene: TRBV6-5

CDR3aa: CASTPGLRGGRGDTGELFF
d_gene: NA
j_gene: TRBJ2-2
v_gene: TRBV19

CDR3aa: CASSLTVLQETQYF
d_gene: NA
j_gene: TRBJ2-5
v_gene: TRBV5-1

CDR3aa: CATSDPGTDYTGELFF
d_gene: TRBD1
j_gene: TRBJ2-2
v_gene: TRBV24-1

CDR3aa: CASSEGSGGIYEQYF
d_gene: TRBD2
j_gene: TRBJ2-7
v_gene: TRBV6-1

CDR3aa: CASEGGRGGYTF
d_gene: NA
j_gene: TRBJ1-2
v_gene: TRBV28

CDR3aa: CAITRQRTGGWAFF
d_gene: TRBD1
j_gene: TRBJ1-1
v_gene: TRBV6-5

CDR3aa: CASSTGTSGAKVTDTQYF
d_gene: TRBD2
j_gene: TRBJ2-3
v_gene: TRBV13

CDR3aa: CASSAPNRGLNYGYTF
d_gene: TRBD1
j_gene: TRBJ1-2
v_gene: TRBV19